A single T cell receptor beta chain is shown here with its context. No antigen is known for it. The data originate from a study of a mutant IDH1 vaccine in newly diagnosed glioma. Study details: Every participant had undergone radiotherapy, temozolomide, or both before, and most underwent both.

With V trimmed by 0 bases and J by 7 bases, 5 bases remained unmatched. Germline V gene data show CDR1 as LNHNV and CDR2 as YYDKDF (reference sequence). The CDR3 has 14 amino acids. Sequencing used immunoSEQ multiplex PCR; TCRdb keeps in-frame clones, though not all of them. Of under 35,000 clones listed, 90% are singletons. Time point described: week 11, during vaccination. Doses comprised 300 ug of mutant IDH1 20-mer peptide each, plus topical imiquimod. Each tumor in the donors was a new WHO grade 3 or 4 astrocytoma, IDH1-mutant and ATRX-lost. Sequencing was performed on PBMCs, taken from a glioma patient whose treatment included an IDH1 peptide vaccine. The chain combines TRBV15 with TRBJ1-2, with TRBD1 matching over 7 bases. The receptor comes from a man between 18 and 29 years old with glioma. The CDR3 nucleotides read TGTGCCACCAGCAGAGAAGGGGGCGCGTTTGGCTACACCTTC. Encoded protein: CATSREGGAFGYTF.